The T cell receptor (beta chain) described here comes from a study of blood T cell repertoires in COVID-19. TCRdb keeps only in-frame clones here, not all; method: immunoSEQ multiplex PCR. In the table there are 65,000 to 85,000 clones, roughly 89% of which are singletons. CDR1 is MNHEY and CDR2 is SVGEGT in the germline V gene. This CDR3 spans 17 amino acids. V trimming: 0 bases; J trimming: 3 bases; junction bases outside the gene matches: 10. The sample was peripheral blood. This sequence originates from a man aged 45-60 years with active COVID-19. The V and J genes are TRBV6-2 or TRBV6-3 and TRBJ1-2, with 7 bases lining up with TRBD1. CDR3 in amino acids: CASSYSWRGPLDYGYTF. The CDR3 bases are TGTGCCAGCAGTTACTCGTGGAGGGGGCCCCTGGACTATGGCTACACCTTC.